What follows describes a single T cell receptor (beta chain). These data belong to a study of T cell responses to AZD1222 COVID-19 vaccine. Clones were sequenced by immunoSEQ multiplex PCR, and TCRdb holds only the in-frame ones, with some missing. Seen here are around 110,000 clones, roughly 88% observed once, and the top ten hold about a tenth. This CDR3 region has 15 residues. Germline-derived CDR1 and CDR2 are MNHEY and SVGEGT. Trimming shortened V by 2 bases and J by 1 base, and 9 bases separated the two germline ends. The rearrangement uses TRBV6-2 or TRBV6-3 and TRBJ1-5; D is perhaps TRBD1 (6 bases). The origin of this receptor is an adult in good health. Sequenced material: peripheral blood, taken on day 0 of AZD1222 vaccination. DNA of the CDR3: TGTGCCAGCAGTTACGGGACACCGAGCAATCAGCCCCAGCATTTT. Protein sequence: CASSYGTPSNQPQHF.